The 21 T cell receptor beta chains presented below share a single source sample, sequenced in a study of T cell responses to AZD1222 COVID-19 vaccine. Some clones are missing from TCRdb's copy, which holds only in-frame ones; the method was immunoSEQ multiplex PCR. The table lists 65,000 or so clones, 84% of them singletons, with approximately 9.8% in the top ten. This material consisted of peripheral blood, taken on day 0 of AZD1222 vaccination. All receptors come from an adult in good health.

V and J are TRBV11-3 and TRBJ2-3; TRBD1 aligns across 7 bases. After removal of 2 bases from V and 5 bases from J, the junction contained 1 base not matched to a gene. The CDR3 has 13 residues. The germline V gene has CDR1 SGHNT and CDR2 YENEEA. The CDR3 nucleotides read TGTGCCAGCAGCTTACAGGGGGAAGATACGCAGTATTTT. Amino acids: CASSLQGEDTQYF.

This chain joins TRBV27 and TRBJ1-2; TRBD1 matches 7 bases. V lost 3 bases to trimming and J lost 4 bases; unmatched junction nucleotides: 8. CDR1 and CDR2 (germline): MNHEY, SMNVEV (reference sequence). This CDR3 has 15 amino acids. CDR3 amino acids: CASSFAGQTVYGYTF. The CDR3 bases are TGTGCCAGCAGTTTCGCGGGACAGACCGTCTATGGCTACACCTTC.

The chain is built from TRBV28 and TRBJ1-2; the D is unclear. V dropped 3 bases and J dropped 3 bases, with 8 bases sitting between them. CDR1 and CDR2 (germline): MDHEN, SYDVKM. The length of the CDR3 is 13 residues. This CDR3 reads CASSLMADYGYTF. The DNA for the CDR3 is TGTGCCAGCAGTTTGATGGCAGACTATGGCTACACCTTC.

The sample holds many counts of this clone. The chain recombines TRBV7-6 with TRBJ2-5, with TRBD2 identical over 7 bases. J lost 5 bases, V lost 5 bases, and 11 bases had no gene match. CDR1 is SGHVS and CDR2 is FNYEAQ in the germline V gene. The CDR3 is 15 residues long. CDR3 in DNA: TGTGCCAGCAGCCGCGCCGGGACTATGGGGGAGACCCAGTACTTC. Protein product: CASSRAGTMGETQYF.

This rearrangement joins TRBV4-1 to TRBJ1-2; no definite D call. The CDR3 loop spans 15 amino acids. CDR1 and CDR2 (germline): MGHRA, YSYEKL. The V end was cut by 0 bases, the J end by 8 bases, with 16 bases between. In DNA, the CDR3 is TGCGCCAGCAGCCAAGAGGTGTCGTCAGGCGCCGGCTACACCTTC. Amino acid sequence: CASSQEVSSGAGYTF.

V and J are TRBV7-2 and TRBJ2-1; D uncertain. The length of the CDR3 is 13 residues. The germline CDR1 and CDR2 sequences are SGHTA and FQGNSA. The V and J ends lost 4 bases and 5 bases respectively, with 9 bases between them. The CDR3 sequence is CASSSPSDNEQFF. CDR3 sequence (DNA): TGTGCCAGCAGCTCCCCCTCGGACAATGAGCAGTTCTTC.

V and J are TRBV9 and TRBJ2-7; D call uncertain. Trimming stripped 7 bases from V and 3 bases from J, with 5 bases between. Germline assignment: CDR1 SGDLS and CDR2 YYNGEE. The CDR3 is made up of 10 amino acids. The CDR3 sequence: CASGDYEQYF. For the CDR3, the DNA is TGTGCCAGCGGTGACTACGAGCAGTACTTC.

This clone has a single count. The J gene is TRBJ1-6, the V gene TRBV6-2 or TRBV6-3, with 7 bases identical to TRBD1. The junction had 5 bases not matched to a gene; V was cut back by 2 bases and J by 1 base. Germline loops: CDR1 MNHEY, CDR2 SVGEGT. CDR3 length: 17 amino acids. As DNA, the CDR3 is TGTGCCAGCAGTTACCACAACAGGGGTTCCTATAATTCACCCCTCCACTTT. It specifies CASSYHNRGSYNSPLHF.

The CDR3 DNA reads as TGTGCCAGCGGGGGGCAGGTTTATAGCAATCAGCCCCAGCATTTT. Amino acids: CASGGQVYSNQPQHF. The gene calls are TRBV19 and TRBJ1-5; tentative D call: TRBD1 (6 bases). Trimming cost V 9 bases and J 0 bases, with 15 bases left between them. Per the germline V gene, CDR1 is LNHDA and CDR2 is SQIVND (reference sequence). The CDR3 runs to 15 residues.

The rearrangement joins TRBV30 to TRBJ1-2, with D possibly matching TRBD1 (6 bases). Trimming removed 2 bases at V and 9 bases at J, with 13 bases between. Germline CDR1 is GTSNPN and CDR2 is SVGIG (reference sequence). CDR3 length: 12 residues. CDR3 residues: CAWSSFQGSYTF. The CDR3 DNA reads TGTGCCTGGAGTTCCTTCCAGGGGAGCTACACCTTC.

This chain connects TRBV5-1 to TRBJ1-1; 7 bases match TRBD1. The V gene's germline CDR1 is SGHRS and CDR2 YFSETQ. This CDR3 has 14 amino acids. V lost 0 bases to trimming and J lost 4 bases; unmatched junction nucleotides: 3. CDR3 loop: CASSLEQGSTEAFF. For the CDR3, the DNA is TGCGCCAGCAGCTTGGAACAGGGGAGCACTGAAGCTTTCTTT.

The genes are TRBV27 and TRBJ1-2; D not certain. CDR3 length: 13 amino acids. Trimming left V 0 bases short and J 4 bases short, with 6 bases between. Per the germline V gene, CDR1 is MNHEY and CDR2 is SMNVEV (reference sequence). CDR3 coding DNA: TGTGCCAGCAGTTTATCAGGGCCCTATGGCTACACCTTC. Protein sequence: CASSLSGPYGYTF.

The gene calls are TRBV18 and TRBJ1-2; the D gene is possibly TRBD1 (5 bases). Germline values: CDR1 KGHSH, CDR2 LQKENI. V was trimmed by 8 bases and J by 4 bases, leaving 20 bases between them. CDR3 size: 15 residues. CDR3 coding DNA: TGTGCCAGCGCAAGCACAGGAAATCCGTCCTATGGCTACACCTTC. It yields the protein CASASTGNPSYGYTF.

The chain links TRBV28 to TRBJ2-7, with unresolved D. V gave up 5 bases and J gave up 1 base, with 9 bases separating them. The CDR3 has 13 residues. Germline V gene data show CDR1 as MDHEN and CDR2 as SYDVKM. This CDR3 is CASSRAGSYEQYF. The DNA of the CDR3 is TGTGCCAGCAGTAGGGCAGGATCCTACGAGCAGTACTTC.

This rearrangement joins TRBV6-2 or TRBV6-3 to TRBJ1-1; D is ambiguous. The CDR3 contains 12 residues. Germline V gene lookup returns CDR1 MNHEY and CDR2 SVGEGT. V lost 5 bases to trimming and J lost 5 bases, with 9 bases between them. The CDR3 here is CASSKGWTEAFF. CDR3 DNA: TGTGCCAGCAGTAAGGGTTGGACTGAAGCTTTCTTT.

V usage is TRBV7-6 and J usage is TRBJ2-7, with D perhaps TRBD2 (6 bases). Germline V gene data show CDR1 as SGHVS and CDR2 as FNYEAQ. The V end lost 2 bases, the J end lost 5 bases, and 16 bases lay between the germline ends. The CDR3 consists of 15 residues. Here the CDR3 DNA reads TGTGCCAGCAGCTTAAAATTCTCTAGCGACGACGAGCAGTACTTC. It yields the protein CASSLKFSSDDEQYF.

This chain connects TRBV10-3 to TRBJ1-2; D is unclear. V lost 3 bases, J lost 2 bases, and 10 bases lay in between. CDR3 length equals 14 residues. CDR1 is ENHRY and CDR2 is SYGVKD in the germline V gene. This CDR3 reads CAISDSKGNYGYTF. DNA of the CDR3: TGTGCCATCAGTGACTCAAAAGGGAACTATGGCTACACCTTC.

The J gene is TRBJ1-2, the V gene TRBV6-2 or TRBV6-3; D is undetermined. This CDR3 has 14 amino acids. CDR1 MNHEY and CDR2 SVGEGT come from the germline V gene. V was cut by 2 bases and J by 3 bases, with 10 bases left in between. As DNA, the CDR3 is TGTGCCAGCAGTTACCGTCAGTTCCACTATGGCTACACCTTC. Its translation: CASSYRQFHYGYTF.

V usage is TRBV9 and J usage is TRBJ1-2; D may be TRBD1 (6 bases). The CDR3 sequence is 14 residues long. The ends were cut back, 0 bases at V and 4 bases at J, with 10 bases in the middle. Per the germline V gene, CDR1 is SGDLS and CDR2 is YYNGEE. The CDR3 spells CASSVAGGRYGYTF. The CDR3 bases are TGTGCCAGCAGCGTAGCCGGGGGGCGCTATGGCTACACCTTC.

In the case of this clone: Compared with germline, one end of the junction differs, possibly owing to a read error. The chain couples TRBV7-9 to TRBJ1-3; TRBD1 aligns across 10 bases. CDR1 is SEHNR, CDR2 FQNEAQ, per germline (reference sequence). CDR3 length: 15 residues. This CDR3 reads CASRLGTGDGNTIYF. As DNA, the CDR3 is TGTGCCAGCAGATTAGGGACAGGGGATGGAAACACCATATATTTT.

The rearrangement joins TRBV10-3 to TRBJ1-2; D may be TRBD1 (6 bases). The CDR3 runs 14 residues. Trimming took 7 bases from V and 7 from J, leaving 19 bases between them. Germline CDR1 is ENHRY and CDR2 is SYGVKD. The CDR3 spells CAITDRLSPSGYTF. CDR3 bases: TGTGCCATCACCGACAGGCTCTCCCCCTCTGGCTACACCTTC.